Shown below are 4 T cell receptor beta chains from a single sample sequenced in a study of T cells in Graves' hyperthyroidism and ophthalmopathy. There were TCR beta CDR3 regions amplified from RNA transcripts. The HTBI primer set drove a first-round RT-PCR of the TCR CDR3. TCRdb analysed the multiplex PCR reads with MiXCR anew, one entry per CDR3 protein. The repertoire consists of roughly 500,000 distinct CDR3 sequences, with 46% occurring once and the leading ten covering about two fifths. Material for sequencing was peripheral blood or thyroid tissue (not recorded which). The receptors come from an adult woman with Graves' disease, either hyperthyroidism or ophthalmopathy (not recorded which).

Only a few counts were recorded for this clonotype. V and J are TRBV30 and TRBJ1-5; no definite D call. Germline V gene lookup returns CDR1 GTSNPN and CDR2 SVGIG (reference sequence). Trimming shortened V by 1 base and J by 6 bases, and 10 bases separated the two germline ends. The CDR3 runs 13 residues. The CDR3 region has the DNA TGTGCCTGGAGTGACCTGGTTGGTCAGCCCCAGCATTTT. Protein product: CAWSDLVGQPQHF.

The CDR3 nucleotides are TGTGCCAGCAGCCTACAGGGACTAGCTGCAGATACGCAGTATTTT. As protein: CASSLQGLAADTQYF. The chain links TRBV2 to TRBJ2-3; 9 nucleotides agree with TRBD2. The ends lost 6 bases at V and 4 bases at J; junction bases unmatched: 8. CDR3 length equals 15 residues. Germline values: CDR1 SNHLY, CDR2 FYNNEI.

Here the CDR3 DNA reads TGCAGCGTCGTTGGGCCCAAGGGCAAGGCCTACGAGCAGTACTTC. It yields the protein CSVVGPKGKAYEQYF. The chain is built from TRBV29-1 and TRBJ2-7, with no clear D. Germline V gene data show CDR1 as SQVTM and CDR2 as ANQGSEA. The V and J ends lost 6 bases and 2 bases respectively, with 20 bases between them. The CDR3 consists of 15 residues.

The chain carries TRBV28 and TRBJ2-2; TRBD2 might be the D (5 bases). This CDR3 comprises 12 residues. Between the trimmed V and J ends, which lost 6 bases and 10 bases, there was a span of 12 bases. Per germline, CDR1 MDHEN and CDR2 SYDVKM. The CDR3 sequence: CASSPPGLELFF. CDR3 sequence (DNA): TGTGCCAGCAGCCCCCCCGGACTGGAGCTGTTTTTT.